The T cell receptor beta chain described here comes from a study of Graves' ophthalmopathy and Graves' hyperthyroidism. Germline CDR1 is KGHSH and CDR2 is LQKENI. Deletions cut 0 bases from V and 2 bases from J, with 7 bases between. The CDR3 loop spans 14 amino acids. Broader study findings: Thyroid clonotypes that were expanded above 0.001 frequency mostly also appeared in blood.

In its sample, this clonotype was seen many times. Antigen: not known. Transcripts of RNA were the source for amplifying TCR beta CDR3 regions. HTBI-primed RT-PCR formed the first round, and a multiplex PCR formed the second. From the multiplex PCR reads, TCRdb called clonotypes with MiXCR, one entry per CDR3 protein. The sample has about 150,000 distinct CDR3 sequences; 30% to 45% are singletons. Moderate-to-severe activity, with CAS ≥3, NOSPECS ≥4 and duration under 3 months, characterized the donors with ophthalmopathy. Pregnant or lactating patients and those with other autoimmune diseases or uncontrolled infections were excluded.

This sequence was found in a woman aged 40 to 50 with Graves' ophthalmopathy. Sequences were obtained from peripheral blood. J is TRBJ2-5 and V is TRBV18; D uncertain. CDR3 coding DNA: TGTGCCAGCTCACCACCGGGCAGACAAGAGACCCAGTACTTC. Translating gives CASSPPGRQETQYF. The full variable domain, with the rest looked up from reference TRBV18 and TRBJ2-5, is NAGVMQNPRHLVRRRGQEARLRCSPMKGHSHVYWYRQLPEEGLKFMVYLQKENIIDESGMPKERFSAEFPKEGPSILRIQQVVRGDSAAYFCASSPPGRQETQYFGPGTRLLVL.